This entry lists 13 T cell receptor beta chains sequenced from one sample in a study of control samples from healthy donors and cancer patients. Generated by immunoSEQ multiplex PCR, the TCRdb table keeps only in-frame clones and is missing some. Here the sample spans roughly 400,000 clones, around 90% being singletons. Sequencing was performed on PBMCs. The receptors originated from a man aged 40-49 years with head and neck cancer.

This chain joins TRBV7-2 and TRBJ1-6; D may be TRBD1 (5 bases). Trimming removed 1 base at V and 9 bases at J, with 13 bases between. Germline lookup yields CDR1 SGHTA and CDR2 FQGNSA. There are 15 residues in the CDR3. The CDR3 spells CASSLGGGEGSPLHF. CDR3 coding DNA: TGTGCCAGCAGCTTAGGGGGCGGGGAGGGTTCACCCCTCCACTTT.

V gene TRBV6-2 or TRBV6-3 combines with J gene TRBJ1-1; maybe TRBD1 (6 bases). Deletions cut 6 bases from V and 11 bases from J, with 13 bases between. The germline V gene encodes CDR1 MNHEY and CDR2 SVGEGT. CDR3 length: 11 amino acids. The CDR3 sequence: CASSLGAGAFF. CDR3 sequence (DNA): TGTGCCAGCAGCCTGGGGGCTGGGGCTTTCTTT.

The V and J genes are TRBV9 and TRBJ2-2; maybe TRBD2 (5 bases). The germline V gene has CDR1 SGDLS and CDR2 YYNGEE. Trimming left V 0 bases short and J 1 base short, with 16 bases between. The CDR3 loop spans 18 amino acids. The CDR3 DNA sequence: TGTGCCAGCAGCGTAGTACCAGATGATCGGGGGAACACCGGGGAGCTGTTTTTT. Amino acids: CASSVVPDDRGNTGELFF.

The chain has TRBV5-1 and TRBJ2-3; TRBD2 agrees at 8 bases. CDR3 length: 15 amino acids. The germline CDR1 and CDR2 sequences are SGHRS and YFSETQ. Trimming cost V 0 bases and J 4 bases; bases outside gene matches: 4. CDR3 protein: CASSLVGTSPDTQYF. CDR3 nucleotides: TGCGCCAGCAGCTTGGTAGGGACTAGTCCAGATACGCAGTATTTT.

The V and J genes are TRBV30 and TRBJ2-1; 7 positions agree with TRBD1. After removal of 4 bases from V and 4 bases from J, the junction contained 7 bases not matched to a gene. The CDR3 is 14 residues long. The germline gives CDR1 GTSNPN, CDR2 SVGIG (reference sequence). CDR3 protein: CAWTRQGLYNEQFF. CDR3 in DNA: TGTGCCTGGACCCGACAGGGTCTATACAATGAGCAGTTCTTC. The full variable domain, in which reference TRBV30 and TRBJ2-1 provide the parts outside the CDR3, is SQTIHQWPATLVQPVGSPLSLECTVEGTSNPNLYWYRQAAGRGLQLLFYSVGIGQISSEVPQNLSASRPQDRQFILSSKKLLLSDSGFYLCAWTRQGLYNEQFFGPGTRLTVL.

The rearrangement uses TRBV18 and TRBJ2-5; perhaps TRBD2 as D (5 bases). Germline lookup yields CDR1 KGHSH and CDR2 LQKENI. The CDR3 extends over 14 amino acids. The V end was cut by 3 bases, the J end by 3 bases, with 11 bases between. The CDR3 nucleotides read TGTGCCAGCTCACCTACCACTAGGGAAGAGACCCAGTACTTC. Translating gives CASSPTTREETQYF.

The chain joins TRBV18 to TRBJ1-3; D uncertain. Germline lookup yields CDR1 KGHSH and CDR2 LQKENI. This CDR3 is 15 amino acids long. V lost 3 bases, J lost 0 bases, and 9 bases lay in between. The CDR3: CASSPAIPSGNTIYF. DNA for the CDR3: TGTGCCAGCTCACCCGCGATCCCCTCTGGAAACACCATATATTTT.

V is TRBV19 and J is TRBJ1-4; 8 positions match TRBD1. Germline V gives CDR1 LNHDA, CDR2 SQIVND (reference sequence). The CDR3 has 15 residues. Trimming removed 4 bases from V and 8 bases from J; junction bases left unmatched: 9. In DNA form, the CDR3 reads TGTGCCAGTAGTAGGACGGGACAGGTTAGCGAAAAACTGTTTTTT. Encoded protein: CASSRTGQVSEKLFF.

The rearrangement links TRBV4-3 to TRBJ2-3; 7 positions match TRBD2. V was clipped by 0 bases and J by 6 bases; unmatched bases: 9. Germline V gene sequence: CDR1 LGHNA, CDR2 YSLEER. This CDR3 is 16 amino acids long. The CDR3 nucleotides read TGCGCCAGCAGCCAAGATAGGCAGGGAGGGATGGATACGCAGTATTTT. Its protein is CASSQDRQGGMDTQYF.

CDR3 in amino acids: CASTGKMNTEAFF. The DNA of the CDR3 is TGTGCCAGCACCGGAAAGATGAACACTGAAGCTTTCTTT. The genes are TRBV7-9 and TRBJ1-1; D is ambiguous. CDR1 is SEHNR, CDR2 FQNEAQ, per germline (reference sequence). The ends were cut back, 7 bases at V and 0 bases at J, with 9 bases in the middle. This CDR3 comprises 13 residues.

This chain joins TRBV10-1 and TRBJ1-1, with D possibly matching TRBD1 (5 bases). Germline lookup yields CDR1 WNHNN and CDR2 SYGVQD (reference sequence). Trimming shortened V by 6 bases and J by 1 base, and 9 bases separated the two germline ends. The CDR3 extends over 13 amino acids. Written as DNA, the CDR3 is TGCGCCAGCAGCGCAGACAGGAACACTGAAGCTTTCTTT. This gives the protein CASSADRNTEAFF.

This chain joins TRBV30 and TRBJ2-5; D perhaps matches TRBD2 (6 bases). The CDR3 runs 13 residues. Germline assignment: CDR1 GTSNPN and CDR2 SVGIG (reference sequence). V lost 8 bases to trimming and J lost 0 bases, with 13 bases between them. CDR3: CAGGVANQETQYF. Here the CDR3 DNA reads TGTGCCGGCGGGGTAGCGAACCAAGAGACCCAGTACTTC.

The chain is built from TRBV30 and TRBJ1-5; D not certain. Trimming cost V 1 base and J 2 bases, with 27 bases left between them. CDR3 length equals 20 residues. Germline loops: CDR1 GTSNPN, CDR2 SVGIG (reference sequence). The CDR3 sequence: CAWSGHPETLLRNGNQPQHF. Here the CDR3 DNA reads TGTGCCTGGAGTGGACACCCGGAGACCCTTCTTCGTAATGGCAATCAGCCCCAGCATTTT.